Detailed here is one T cell receptor (beta chain). The antigen remains undetermined. Produced via immunoSEQ multiplex PCR; TCRdb's table is partial and in-frame only. The sample shows 100,000 or so clones, roughly 91% of them seen only once. From germline, CDR1 is SGHNT and CDR2 YENEEA. The V and J ends lost 1 base and 1 base, in that order; junction bases with no gene match: 7. The CDR3 loop spans 17 amino acids. The source of the sample is a study of graft-versus-host responses after intestinal transplantation. Study details: Recipients uniformly received anti-thymocyte globulin induction, followed by tacrolimus and steroids for two to four years. Study-wide points: An association linked early post-transplant HvG declines with peak circulating GvH clone levels.

This TCR derives from a human donor who received an intestinal transplant. Sequences were derived from unstimulated CD8+ T cells sorted from spleen or lymph node cells, sampled before intestinal transplant. The chain employs TRBV11-3 and TRBJ1-1; 9 nucleotides line up with TRBD1. The CDR3 DNA reads TGTGCCAGCAGCTTAGCCGTCGGACAGGGGTGGAACACTGAAGCTTTCTTT. Protein sequence: CASSLAVGQGWNTEAFF.